Included here is one T cell receptor (beta chain) sequence, with context. Its antigen is not known. This specimen comes from a study of molecular identifiers for immune sequencing clone quantification. Study at large: Replicates involved a five-way split of RNA from around 20,000 or 100,000 naive CD8 cells, with sequencing of four. Study-wide points: Same-barcode identical TCR molecules could make highly expanded clones look smaller than they are.

Preparation of the bulk TCR libraries relied on previously described methods and listed TCR primers. TCRdb fed the PCR reads into MiXCR, producing one record per CDR3 protein. The sample has hundreds of thousands of distinct CDR3 sequences; 15% to 20% are singletons. Sequencing libraries of naive CD8 cells derived from around 20,000 to 990,000 sorted cells with 10%, 30% or 50% RNA. CDR3 size: 13 residues. Trimming removed 5 bases from V and 4 bases from J, with 9 bases in between. Germline values: CDR1 LNHDA, CDR2 SQIVND (reference sequence). The specimen was naive CD8+ T cells from blood, with Jurkat cell RNA spiked in. Subset of the sample: FACS-sorted CD8+CD4-CCR7+CD45RA+ naive T cells. The chain links TRBV19 to TRBJ2-1; D not certain. This sequence originates from a human donor in good health. Some libraries in this study had Jurkat cell RNA spiked in. The DNA for the CDR3 is TGTGCCAGTAGTCTCGAACGGTACAATGAGCAGTTCTTC. This codes for CASSLERYNEQFF.